This record covers a single T cell receptor (beta chain). Its specificity is unknown. The data were obtained in a study of OX40 agonist ivuxolimab in advanced cancers. The study, taken as a whole, reports: At 0.1 to 3.0 mg/kg and by week 6, CD4+ and CD8+ T cells in the blood had expanded clonally.

V was shortened by 0 bases and J by 2 bases, with 4 bases between the two germline ends. Germline V gives CDR1 SGHTA, CDR2 FQGTGA. CDR3 length: 13 amino acids. Here immunoSEQ multiplex PCR was the method, and the copy in TCRdb shows in-frame clones only, minus some. Of about 92,000 clones listed, roughly 93% are singletons. This sample comprised CD4+ or CD8+ T cells sorted from blood, obtained in a trial of the OX40 agonist ivuxolimab. The rearrangement uses TRBV7-3 and TRBJ2-5; D is ambiguous. The clonotype was recovered from an adult with an advanced solid tumor such as melanoma, head and neck, liver or kidney cancer. This chain's CDR3 is CASSLTTQETQYF. CDR3 sequence (DNA): TGTGCCAGCAGCTTAACGACGCAAGAGACCCAGTACTTC.